This record concerns one T cell receptor (beta chain) sequence. Its cognate antigen is unknown. The repertoire was sequenced with immunoSEQ multiplex PCR; TCRdb's copy has only in-frame clones and lacks some. This sample has 150,000 to 200,000 clones, with about nine tenths found just once. This record belongs to a study of T cell responses to AZD1222 COVID-19 vaccine. Regarding the study as a whole: Only a handful of individuals given AZD1222 were seropositive at baseline. Per reports, nearly half of all spike-specific TCRs target regions that are unmutated in variants.

Trimming cost V 4 bases and J 6 bases, with 8 bases left between them. Per the germline V gene, CDR1 is SGDLS and CDR2 is YYNGEE. The CDR3 is 12 residues long. The gene calls are TRBV9 and TRBJ2-4; maybe TRBD2 (5 bases). The sequence was collected from an adult in good health. The input for sequencing was peripheral blood, taken on day 0 of AZD1222 vaccination. CDR3 DNA sequence: TGTGCCAGCAGCCGAGAGGGAAACATTCAGTACTTC. This encodes CASSREGNIQYF. The full variable domain, with the rest looked up from reference TRBV9 and TRBJ2-4, is DSGVTQTPKHLITATGQRVTLRCSPRSGDLSVYWYQQSLDQGLQFLIQYYNGEERAKGNILERFSAQQFPDLHSELNLSSLELGDSALYFCASSREGNIQYFGAGTRLSVL.